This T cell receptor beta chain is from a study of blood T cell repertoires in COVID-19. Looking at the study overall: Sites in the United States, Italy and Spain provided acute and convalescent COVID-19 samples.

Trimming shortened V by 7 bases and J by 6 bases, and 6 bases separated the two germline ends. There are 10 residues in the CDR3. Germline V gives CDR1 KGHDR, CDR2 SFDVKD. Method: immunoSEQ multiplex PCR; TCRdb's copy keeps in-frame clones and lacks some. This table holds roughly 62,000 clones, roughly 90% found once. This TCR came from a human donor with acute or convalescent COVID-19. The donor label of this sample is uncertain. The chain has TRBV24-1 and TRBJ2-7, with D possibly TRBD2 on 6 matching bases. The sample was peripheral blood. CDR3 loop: CATREGEQYV. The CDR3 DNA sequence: TGTGCCACCAGGGAGGGCGAGCAGTACGTC.